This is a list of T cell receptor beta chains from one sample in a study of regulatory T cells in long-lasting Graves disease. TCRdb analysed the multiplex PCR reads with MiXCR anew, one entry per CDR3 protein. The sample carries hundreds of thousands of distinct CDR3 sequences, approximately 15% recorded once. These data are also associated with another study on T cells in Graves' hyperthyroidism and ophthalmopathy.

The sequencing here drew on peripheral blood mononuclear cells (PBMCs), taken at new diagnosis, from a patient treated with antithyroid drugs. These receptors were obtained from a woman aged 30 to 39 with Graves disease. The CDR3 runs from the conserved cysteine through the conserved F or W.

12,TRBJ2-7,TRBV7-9,CASSLANHEQYF
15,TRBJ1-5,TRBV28,CASSLGPRSNQPQHF
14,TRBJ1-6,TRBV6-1,CASTLSEQVSPLHF
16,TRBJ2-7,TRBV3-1,CASSQGWGTGGSEQYF
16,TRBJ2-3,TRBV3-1,CASSQVGSGRTDTQYF
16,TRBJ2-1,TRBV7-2,CASSPQTGGAINEQFF
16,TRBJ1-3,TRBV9,CASSTALGGAGNTIYF
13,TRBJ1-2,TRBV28,CASSLREPYGYTF
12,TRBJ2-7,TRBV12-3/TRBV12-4,CASRSGVSEQYF
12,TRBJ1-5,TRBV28,CASSSGLEPQHF